This T cell receptor beta chain was identified during a study of blood T cell repertoires in COVID-19. The junction had 7 bases not matched to a gene; V was cut back by 6 bases and J by 6 bases. Germline lookup yields CDR1 SNHLY and CDR2 FYNNEI. This CDR3 is built from 14 residues. This table comes from immunoSEQ multiplex PCR, and its TCRdb copy is limited to in-frame clones, with some not included. The sample holds some 120,000 clones, more than 60% seen once. The clonotype originates from a woman in her 70s with acute or convalescent COVID-19. This chain connects TRBV2 to TRBJ1-2, with TRBD1 identical over 10 bases. The specimen sequenced was peripheral blood. The CDR3 DNA follows: TGTGCCAGCAGGCCGGGACAGGGGTTACATGGCTACACCTTC. This translates into CASRPGQGLHGYTF.